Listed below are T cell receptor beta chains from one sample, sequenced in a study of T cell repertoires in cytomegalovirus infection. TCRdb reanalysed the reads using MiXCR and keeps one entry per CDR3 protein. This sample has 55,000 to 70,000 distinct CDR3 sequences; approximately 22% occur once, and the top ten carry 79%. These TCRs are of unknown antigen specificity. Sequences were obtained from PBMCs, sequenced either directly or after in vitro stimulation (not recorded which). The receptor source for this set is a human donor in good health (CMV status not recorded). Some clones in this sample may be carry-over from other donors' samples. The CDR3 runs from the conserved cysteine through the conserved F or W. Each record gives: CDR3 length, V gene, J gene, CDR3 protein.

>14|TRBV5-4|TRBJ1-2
CASSSKQGNYGYTF
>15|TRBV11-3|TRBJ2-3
CASGKTSGSADTQYF
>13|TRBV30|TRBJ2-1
CAWSVSLLNEQFF
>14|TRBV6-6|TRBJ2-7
CASRLNRDAYEQYF
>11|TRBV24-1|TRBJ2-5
CATSASETQYF
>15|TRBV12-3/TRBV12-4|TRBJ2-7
CASSLGSGLQYEQYF
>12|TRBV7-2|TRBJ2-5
CASSRRAETQYF
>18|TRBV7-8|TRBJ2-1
CASSLGGGRKSSYNEQFF
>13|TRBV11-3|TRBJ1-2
CASSSDRDYGYTF
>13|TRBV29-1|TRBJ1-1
CSVAGQSGTEAFF
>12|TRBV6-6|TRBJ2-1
CASSYSFNEQFF